Following are 15 T cell receptor beta chains from one sample sequenced in a study of blood T cell repertoires in COVID-19. The protocol was immunoSEQ multiplex PCR, while the TCRdb copy is restricted to in-frame clones and leaves out a portion. Of roughly 250,000 clones listed, over 80% are singletons. Specimen: PBMCs or T cells enriched from blood (not recorded which). All receptors come from a woman aged 25 to 39 with acute COVID-19.

V and J are TRBV3-1 (or the pseudogene TRBV3-2) and TRBJ1-3; 9 nucleotides line up with TRBD1. Germline values: CDR1 LGHDT, CDR2 YNNKEL (reference sequence). Unmatched junction bases numbered 0, after V lost 3 bases and J lost 0 bases. The CDR3 extends over 15 amino acids. CDR3 DNA sequence: TGTGCCAGCAGCCAGACAGGGGGCTCTGGAAACACCATATATTTT. This sequence encodes CASSQTGGSGNTIYF.

The chain uses TRBV6-6 and TRBJ2-7; a weak D match, TRBD1 (6 bases). CDR3 length: 17 amino acids. With 5 bases removed from V and 2 bases from J, the gap between germline ends came to 22 bases. The germline CDR1 and CDR2 sequences are MNHNY and SVGAGI (reference sequence). The CDR3 DNA reads as TGTGCCAGCAGTCCTAGGACAGATATTAATACTACCTACGAGCAGTACTTC. Protein sequence: CASSPRTDINTTYEQYF.

The rearrangement joins TRBV27 to TRBJ1-3, with D maybe TRBD1 (5 bases). V dropped 2 bases and J dropped 3 bases, with 11 bases sitting between them. This CDR3 has 15 residues. Germline CDR1 and CDR2: MNHEY and SMNVEV (reference sequence). The CDR3 DNA reads TGTGCCAGCAGTTTAGCCGGGACTTTTGGAAACACCATATATTTT. Translating it yields CASSLAGTFGNTIYF.

The chain links TRBV7-8 to TRBJ2-5; TRBD1 might be the D (7 bases). The ends were cut back, 5 bases at V and 3 bases at J, with 22 bases in the middle. CDR1 is SGHVS, CDR2 FQNEAQ, per germline. This CDR3 is built from 17 residues. The DNA of the CDR3 is TGTGCCAGCAGCCCCTTTCGATTTGCAGGGGGGAAAGAGACCCAGTACTTC. Encoded protein: CASSPFRFAGGKETQYF.

The genes are TRBV19 and TRBJ1-2, with 8 bases matching TRBD1. This CDR3 has 15 residues. The germline V gene has CDR1 LNHDA and CDR2 SQIVND (reference sequence). V lost 4 bases, J lost 4 bases, and 8 bases stayed unmatched. The DNA of the CDR3 is TGTGCCAGTAGTAGGGTCACAGGGGGAGGCTATGGCTACACCTTC. Its translation: CASSRVTGGGYGYTF. Full variable domain (rest looked up from reference TRBV19 and TRBJ1-2): DGGITQSPKYLFRKEGQNVTLSCEQNLNHDAMYWYRQDPGQGLRLIYYSQIVNDFQKGDIAEGYSVSREKKESFPLTVTSAQKNPTAFYLCASSRVTGGGYGYTFGSGTRLTVV.

For the CDR3, the DNA is TGTGCCAGCAGGACTGCGGGGACAGGGTTCTCCTACGAGCAGTACTTC. Residues: CASRTAGTGFSYEQYF. V gene TRBV27 combines with J gene TRBJ2-7, with 9 nucleotides matching TRBD1. Germline V gene lookup returns CDR1 MNHEY and CDR2 SMNVEV (reference sequence). The V gene end was trimmed by 6 bases and the J gene end by 0 bases; junction bases not matched to a gene: 9. This CDR3 spans 16 amino acids.

V gene TRBV4-2 combines with J gene TRBJ2-5, with 10 bases lining up with TRBD2. This CDR3 is built from 16 residues. Germline V gene sequence: CDR1 LGHNA, CDR2 YNFKEQ. V gave up 3 bases and J gave up 5 bases; unmatched junction bases: 9. This CDR3 is CASSHAAGGQRETQYF. Here the CDR3 DNA reads TGTGCCAGCAGCCACGCAGCGGGGGGGCAACGGGAGACCCAGTACTTC.

The J gene is TRBJ2-1, the V gene TRBV28; no clear D. V was shortened by 6 bases and J by 6 bases, with 3 bases between the two germline ends. The CDR3 has 10 amino acids. The germline CDR1 and CDR2 sequences are MDHEN and SYDVKM. CDR3 sequence reads: CASSFNEQFF. The CDR3 nucleotides read TGTGCCAGCAGCTTCAATGAGCAGTTCTTC.

The V gene is TRBV11-3, the J gene TRBJ2-3; no reliable D call. V was shortened by 5 bases and J by 6 bases, with 6 bases between the two germline ends. CDR1 is SGHNT, CDR2 YENEEA, per germline. This CDR3 contains 11 residues. The CDR3 DNA follows: TGTGCCAGCAGCCCCGCGGATACGCAGTATTTT. This gives the protein CASSPADTQYF.

V is TRBV19 and J is TRBJ1-5; possible D gene TRBD1, 5 bases. In germline, CDR1 is LNHDA, CDR2 SQIVND (reference sequence). V was trimmed by 3 bases and J by 4 bases, leaving 13 bases between them. The CDR3 is 15 residues long. CDR3 coding DNA: TGTGCCAGTAGTATCGAGGCAGGGTTAAATCAGCCCCAGCATTTT. This translates into CASSIEAGLNQPQHF.

The chain combines TRBV5-1 with TRBJ2-1; D might be TRBD1 (5 bases). Trimming shortened V by 3 bases and J by 7 bases, and 17 bases separated the two germline ends. This CDR3 spans 15 amino acids. Germline-derived CDR1 and CDR2 are SGHRS and YFSETQ. DNA for the CDR3: TGCGCCAGCAGCTCCACCCCGACAGAGTTGAATGAGCAGTTCTTC. Residues: CASSSTPTELNEQFF. Using reference TRBV5-1 and TRBJ2-1 for the parts outside the CDR3, the full variable domain is KAGVTQTPRYLIKTRGQQVTLSCSPISGHRSVSWYQQTPGQGLQFLFEYFSETQRNKGNFPGRFSGRQFSNSRSEMNVSTLELGDSALYLCASSSTPTELNEQFFGPGTRLTVL.

This clone has a handful of counts. CDR3 region: CASTISRTGNTGELFF. The CDR3 nucleotides read TGCGCCAGCACCATTTCTCGGACAGGAAACACCGGGGAGCTGTTTTTT. The chain joins TRBV5-1 to TRBJ2-2, with 7 bases matching TRBD1. The CDR3 is 16 residues long. Looked up from germline, CDR1 is SGHRS and CDR2 is YFSETQ. After removal of 6 bases from V and 2 bases from J, the junction contained 10 bases not matched to a gene.

Here the CDR3 DNA reads TGTGCCAGTAGTGTCCCCGGACAGGGGGCCCATCAGCCCCAGCATTTT. This gives the protein CASSVPGQGAHQPQHF. The genes are TRBV19 and TRBJ1-5, with 11 bases that match TRBD1. The CDR3 spans 16 residues. The germline gives CDR1 LNHDA, CDR2 SQIVND (reference sequence). V was clipped by 5 bases and J by 5 bases; unmatched bases: 8.

The chain joins TRBV6-2 or TRBV6-3 to TRBJ1-5, with 11 bases matching TRBD1. The CDR3 is 14 amino acids. Unmatched junction bases numbered 4, after V lost 6 bases and J lost 6 bases. Germline V gene lookup returns CDR1 MNHEY and CDR2 SVGEGT. The CDR3 DNA follows: TGTGCCAGCAGCCGGACAGGGGGCAGTCAGCCCCAGCATTTT. It yields the protein CASSRTGGSQPQHF.

The chain carries TRBV2 and TRBJ1-3, with a tentative D call TRBD1 (5 bases). CDR3 length: 17 residues. V was clipped by 6 bases and J by 0 bases, with 18 bases between them. Germline-derived CDR1 and CDR2 are SNHLY and FYNNEI. CDR3 amino acids: CASSHRDWTHSGNTIYF. The CDR3 DNA reads TGTGCCAGCAGCCACCGGGACTGGACCCACTCTGGAAACACCATATATTTT.